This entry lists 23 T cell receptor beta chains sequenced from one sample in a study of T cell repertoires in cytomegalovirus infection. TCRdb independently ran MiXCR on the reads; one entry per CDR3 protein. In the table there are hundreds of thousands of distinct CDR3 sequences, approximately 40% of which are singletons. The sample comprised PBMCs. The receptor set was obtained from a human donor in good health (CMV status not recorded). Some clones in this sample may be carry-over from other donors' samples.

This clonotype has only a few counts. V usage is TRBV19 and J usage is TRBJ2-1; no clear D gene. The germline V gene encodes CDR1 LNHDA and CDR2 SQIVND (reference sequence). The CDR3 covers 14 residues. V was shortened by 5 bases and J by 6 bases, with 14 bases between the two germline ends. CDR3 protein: CASSPSGLPNEQFF. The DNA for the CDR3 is TGTGCCAGTAGTCCCTCGGGCCTTCCCAATGAGCAGTTCTTC.

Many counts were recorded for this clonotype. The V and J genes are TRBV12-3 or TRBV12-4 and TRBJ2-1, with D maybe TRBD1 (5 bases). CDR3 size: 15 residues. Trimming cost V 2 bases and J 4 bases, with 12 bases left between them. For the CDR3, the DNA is TGTGCCAGCAGTTTAAGGGCAGGGTCATACAATGAGCAGTTCTTC. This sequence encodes CASSLRAGSYNEQFF.

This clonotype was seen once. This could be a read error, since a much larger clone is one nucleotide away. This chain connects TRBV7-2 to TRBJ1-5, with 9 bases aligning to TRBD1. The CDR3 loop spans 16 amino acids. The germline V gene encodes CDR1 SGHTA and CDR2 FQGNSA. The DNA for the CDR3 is TGTGCCATCAGCCCGCGGACAGGGGCGGGGGGACAGCCCCAGCATTTT. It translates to CAISPRTGAGGQPQHF.

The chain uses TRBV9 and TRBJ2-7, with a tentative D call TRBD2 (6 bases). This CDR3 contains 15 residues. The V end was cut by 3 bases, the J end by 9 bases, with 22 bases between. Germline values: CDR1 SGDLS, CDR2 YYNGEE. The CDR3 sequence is CASSAHGTGAAVQYF. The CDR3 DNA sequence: TGTGCCAGCAGCGCTCACGGGACGGGAGCCGCGGTGCAGTACTTC.

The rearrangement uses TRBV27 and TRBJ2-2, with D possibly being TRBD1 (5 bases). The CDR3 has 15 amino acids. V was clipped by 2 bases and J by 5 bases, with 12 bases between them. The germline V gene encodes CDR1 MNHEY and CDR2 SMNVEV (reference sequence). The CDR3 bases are TGTGCCAGCAGTTTAAGGCAGGGATGGACCGGGGAGCTGTTTTTT. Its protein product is CASSLRQGWTGELFF.

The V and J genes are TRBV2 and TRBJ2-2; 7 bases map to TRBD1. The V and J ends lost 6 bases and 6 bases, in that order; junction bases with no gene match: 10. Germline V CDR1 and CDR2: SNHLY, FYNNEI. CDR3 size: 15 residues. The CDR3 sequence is CASRLDRVPAGELFF. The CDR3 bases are TGTGCCAGCAGGCTCGACAGGGTTCCCGCCGGGGAGCTGTTTTTT.

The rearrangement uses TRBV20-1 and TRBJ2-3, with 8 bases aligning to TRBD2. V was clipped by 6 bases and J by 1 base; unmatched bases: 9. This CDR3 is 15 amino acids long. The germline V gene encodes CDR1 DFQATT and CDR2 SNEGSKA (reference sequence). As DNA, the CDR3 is TGCAGTGCGGGGACGGTGCGGGAGGGCACAGATACGCAGTATTTT. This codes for CSAGTVREGTDTQYF.

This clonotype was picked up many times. DNA for the CDR3: TGTGCCAGCAGCGGTAGGGGTCAGGGATACTATGGCTACACCTTC. It encodes CASSGRGQGYYGYTF. The chain links TRBV7-2 to TRBJ1-2, with D perhaps TRBD1 (5 bases). The CDR3 is 15 residues long. V was pared by 5 bases and J by 3 bases, with 16 bases between. Germline CDR1 SGHTA, CDR2 FQGNSA.

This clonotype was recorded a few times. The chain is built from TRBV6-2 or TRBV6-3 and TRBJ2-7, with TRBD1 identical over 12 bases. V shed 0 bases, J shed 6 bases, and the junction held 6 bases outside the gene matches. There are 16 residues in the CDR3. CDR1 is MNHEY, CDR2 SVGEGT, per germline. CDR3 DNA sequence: TGTGCCAGCAGTTACTCGAATAGGGACAGGGGGCGCGAGCAGTACTTC. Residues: CASSYSNRDRGREQYF.

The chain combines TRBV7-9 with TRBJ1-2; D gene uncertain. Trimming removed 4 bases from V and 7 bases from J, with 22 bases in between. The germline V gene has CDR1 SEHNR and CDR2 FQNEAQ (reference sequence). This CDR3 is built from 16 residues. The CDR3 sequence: CASSSTSKTTPGGYTF. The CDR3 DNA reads TGTGCCAGCAGCTCAACCTCCAAGACAACCCCCGGTGGCTACACCTTC.

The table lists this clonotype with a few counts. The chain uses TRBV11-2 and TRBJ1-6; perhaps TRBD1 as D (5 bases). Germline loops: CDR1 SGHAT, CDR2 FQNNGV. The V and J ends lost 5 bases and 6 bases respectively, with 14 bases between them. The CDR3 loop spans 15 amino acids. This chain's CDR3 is CASSRGGGGNSPLHF. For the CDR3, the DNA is TGTGCCAGCAGCCGGGGGGGGGGGGGTAATTCACCCCTCCACTTT.

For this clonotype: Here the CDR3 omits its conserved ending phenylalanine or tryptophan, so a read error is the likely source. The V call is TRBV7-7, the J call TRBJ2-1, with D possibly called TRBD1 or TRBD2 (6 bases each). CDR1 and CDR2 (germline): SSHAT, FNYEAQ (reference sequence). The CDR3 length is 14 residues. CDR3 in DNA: TGTGCTAGCAGCCCACTAGGGGGGTGGAATGAGCAGTTCTGC. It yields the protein CASSPLGGWNEQFC.

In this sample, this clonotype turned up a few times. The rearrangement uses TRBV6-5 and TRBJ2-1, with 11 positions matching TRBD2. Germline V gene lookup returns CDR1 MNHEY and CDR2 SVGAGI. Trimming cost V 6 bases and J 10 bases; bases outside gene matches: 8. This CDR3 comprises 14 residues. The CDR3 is CASRNSGGAVEQFF. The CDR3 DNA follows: TGTGCCAGCAGAAATAGCGGGGGGGCTGTCGAGCAGTTCTTC.

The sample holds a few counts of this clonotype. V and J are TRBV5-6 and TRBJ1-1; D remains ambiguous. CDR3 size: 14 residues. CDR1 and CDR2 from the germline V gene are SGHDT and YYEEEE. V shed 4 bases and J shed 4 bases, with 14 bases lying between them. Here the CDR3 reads CASSRGSAGTEAFF. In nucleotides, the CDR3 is TGTGCCAGCAGCCGGGGTTCAGCGGGCACTGAAGCTTTCTTT.

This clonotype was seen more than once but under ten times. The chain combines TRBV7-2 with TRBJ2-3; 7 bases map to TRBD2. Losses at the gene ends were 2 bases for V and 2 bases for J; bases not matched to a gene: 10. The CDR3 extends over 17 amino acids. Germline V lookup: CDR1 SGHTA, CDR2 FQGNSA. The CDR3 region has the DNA TGTGCCAGCAGCTTAAAGGTGGCTAGCGGATTCACAGATACGCAGTATTTT. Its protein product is CASSLKVASGFTDTQYF.

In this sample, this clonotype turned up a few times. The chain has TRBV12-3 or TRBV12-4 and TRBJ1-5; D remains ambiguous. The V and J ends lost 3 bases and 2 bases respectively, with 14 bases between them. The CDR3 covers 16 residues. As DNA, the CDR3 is TGTGCCAGCAGTTTTGCCCCCCCCTTGGGCAATCAGCCCCAGCATTTT. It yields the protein CASSFAPPLGNQPQHF.

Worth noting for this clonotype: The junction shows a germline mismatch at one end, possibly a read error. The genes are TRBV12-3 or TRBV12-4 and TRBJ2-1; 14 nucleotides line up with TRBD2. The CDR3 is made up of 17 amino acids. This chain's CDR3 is CASSSQGLAGVRNEKFF. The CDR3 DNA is TGTGCCAGCAGTTCTCAGGGACTAGCGGGAGTGCGCAATGAGAAGTTCTTC.

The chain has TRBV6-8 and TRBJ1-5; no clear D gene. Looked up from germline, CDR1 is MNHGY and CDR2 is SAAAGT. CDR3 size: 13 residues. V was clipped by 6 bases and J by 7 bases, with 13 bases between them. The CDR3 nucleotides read TGTGCCAGCAGGCGGCCGGATCGGCAGCCCCAGCATTTT. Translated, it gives CASRRPDRQPQHF.

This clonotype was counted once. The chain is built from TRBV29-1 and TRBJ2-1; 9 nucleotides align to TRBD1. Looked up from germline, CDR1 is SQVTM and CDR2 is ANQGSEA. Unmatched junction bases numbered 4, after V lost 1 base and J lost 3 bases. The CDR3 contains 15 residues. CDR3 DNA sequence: TGCAGCGTTGAAGGTGACAGGGGGAACTACAATGAGCAGTTCTTC. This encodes CSVEGDRGNYNEQFF.

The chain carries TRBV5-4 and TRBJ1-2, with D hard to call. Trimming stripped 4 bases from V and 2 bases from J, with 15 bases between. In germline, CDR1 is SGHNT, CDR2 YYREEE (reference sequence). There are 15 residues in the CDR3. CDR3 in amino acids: CASSQAREVNYGYTF. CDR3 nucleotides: TGTGCCAGCAGCCAAGCCCGGGAGGTGAACTATGGCTACACCTTC.

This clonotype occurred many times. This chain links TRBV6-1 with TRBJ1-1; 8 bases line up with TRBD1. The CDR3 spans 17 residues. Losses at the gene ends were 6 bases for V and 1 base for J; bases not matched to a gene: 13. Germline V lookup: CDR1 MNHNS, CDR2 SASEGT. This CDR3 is CASRVDTGGSWNTEAFF. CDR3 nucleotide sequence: TGTGCCAGCAGAGTAGACACAGGGGGGAGTTGGAACACTGAAGCTTTCTTT.

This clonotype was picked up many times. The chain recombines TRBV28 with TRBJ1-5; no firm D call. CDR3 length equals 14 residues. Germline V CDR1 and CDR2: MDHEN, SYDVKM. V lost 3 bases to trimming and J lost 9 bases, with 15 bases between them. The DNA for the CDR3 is TGTGCCAGCAGTTTTGGATTGGAGTCTTCGCCCCAGCATTTT. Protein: CASSFGLESSPQHF.

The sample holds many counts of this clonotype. CDR3 protein: CASSLWPQGRNEQFF. CDR3 DNA sequence: TGTGCCAGCAGCTTATGGCCACAGGGACGCAATGAGCAGTTCTTC. The chain couples TRBV11-2 to TRBJ2-1, with D possibly matching TRBD1 (6 bases). This CDR3 is 15 amino acids long. Per the germline V gene, CDR1 is SGHAT and CDR2 is FQNNGV. Trimming cost V 2 bases and J 6 bases, with 14 bases left between them. The complete variable domain, with remaining parts taken from reference TRBV11-2 and TRBJ2-1, reads EAGVAQSPRYKIIEKRQSVAFWCNPISGHATLYWYQQILGQGPKLLIQFQNNGVVDDSQLPKDRFSAERLKGVDSTLKIQPAKLEDSAVYLCASSLWPQGRNEQFFGPGTRLTVL.